This T cell receptor beta chain was sequenced during a study of blood T cell repertoires in COVID-19. The wider study: Acute and convalescent COVID-19 samples came from the United States, Italy and Spain.

Germline V gene sequence: CDR1 SGHAT, CDR2 FQDESV (reference sequence). The CDR3 is 16 amino acids. V was cut by 8 bases and J by 6 bases, with 23 bases left in between. A Seattle source enrolled patients during active infection and followed them longitudinally. The assay was immunoSEQ multiplex PCR, and TCRdb's table has in-frame clones only and misses some. In the table there are hundreds of thousands of clones, 92% of which are singletons. Sequenced: peripheral blood. The V call is TRBV11-1, the J call TRBJ1-5, with a tentative D call TRBD1 (6 bases). The clonotype originates from a man aged 55 to 69 with COVID-19, enrolled during active disease. Here the CDR3 reads CASRRGASGHGQPQHF. The CDR3 DNA reads TGTGCCAGCCGACGGGGGGCGAGCGGTCATGGTCAGCCCCAGCATTTT.